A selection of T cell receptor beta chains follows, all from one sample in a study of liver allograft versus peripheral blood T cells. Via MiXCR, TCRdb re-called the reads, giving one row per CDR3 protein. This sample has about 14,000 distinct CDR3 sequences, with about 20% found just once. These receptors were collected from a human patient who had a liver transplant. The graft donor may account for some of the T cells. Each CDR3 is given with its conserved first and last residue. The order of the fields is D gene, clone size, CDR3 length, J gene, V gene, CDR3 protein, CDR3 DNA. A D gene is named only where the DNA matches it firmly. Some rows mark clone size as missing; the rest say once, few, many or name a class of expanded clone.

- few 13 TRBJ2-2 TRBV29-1 CSVGSHGTGELFF TGCAGCGTTGGCAGCCATGGCACCGGGGAGCTGTTTTTT
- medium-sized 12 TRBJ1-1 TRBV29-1 CSSNTGAGEAFF TGCAGCTCCAATACCGGCGCAGGGGAAGCTTTCTTT
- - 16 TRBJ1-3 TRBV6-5 CASSYRGLYSGNTIYF TGTGCCAGCAGTTACCGGGGTTTATACTCTGGAAACACCATATATTTT
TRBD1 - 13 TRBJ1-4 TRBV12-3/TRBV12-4 CASSFAGTGGLFF TGTGCCAGCAGTTTCGCCGGGACAGGGGGACTGTTTTTT
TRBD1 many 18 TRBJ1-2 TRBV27 CASSLKGQGVDSNYGYTF TGTGCCAGCAGTTTAAAAGGACAGGGAGTCGATTCTAACTATGGCTACACCTTC
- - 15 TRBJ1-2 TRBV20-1 CSARDPIGGLDGYTF TGCAGTGCTAGAGATCCTATCGGGGGGCTGGATGGCTACACCTTC
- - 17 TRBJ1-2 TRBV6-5 CASSSGADSLGPRGYTF TGTGCCAGCAGTTCAGGAGCAGACTCCCTTGGACCGAGGGGCTACACCTTC
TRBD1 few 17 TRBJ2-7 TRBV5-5 CASSLDDRALPPYEQYF TGTGCCAGCAGCTTGGATGACAGGGCCCTTCCCCCTTACGAGCAGTACTTC
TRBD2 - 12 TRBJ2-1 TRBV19 CASSISGGMQFF TGTGCCAGTAGTATAAGCGGGGGGATGCAGTTCTTC
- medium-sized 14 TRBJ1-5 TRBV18 CASSPGVTNQPQHF TGTGCCAGCTCACCGGGCGTTACCAATCAGCCCCAGCATTTT
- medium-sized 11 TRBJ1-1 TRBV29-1 CSVVDGREAFF TGCAGCGTTGTGGACGGACGGGAAGCTTTCTTT
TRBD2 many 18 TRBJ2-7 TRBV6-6 CASSQPPLSGGYSYEQYF TGTGCCAGCAGTCAACCGCCTCTAAGCGGGGGATACTCCTACGAGCAGTACTTC